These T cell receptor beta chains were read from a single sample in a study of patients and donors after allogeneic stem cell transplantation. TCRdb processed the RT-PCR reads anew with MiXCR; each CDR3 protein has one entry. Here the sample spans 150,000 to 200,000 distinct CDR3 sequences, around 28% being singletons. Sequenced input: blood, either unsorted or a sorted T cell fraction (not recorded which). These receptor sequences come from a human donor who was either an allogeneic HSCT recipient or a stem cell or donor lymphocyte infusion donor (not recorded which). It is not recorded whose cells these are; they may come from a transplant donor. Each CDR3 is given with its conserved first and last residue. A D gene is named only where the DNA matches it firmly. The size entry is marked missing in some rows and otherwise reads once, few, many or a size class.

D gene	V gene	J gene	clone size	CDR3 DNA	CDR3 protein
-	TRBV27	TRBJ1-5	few	TGTGCCAGCAGTTTTGGGGGTCAGCCCCAGCATTTT	CASSFGGQPQHF
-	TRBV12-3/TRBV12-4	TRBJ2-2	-	TGTGCCAGCAGTTTAAGGTCCGGGGAGCTGTTTTTT	CASSLRSGELFF
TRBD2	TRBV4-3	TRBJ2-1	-	TGCGCCAGCAGCCACCCAGCCTATGAGGGGCCGGGACTACCCTACAATGAGCAGTTCTTC	CASSHPAYEGPGLPYNEQFF
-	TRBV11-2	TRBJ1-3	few	TGTGCCAGCAGCTTTGACAGCCGAAACACCATATATTTT	CASSFDSRNTIYF
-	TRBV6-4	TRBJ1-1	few	TGTGCCAGCAGTGAGGCAGGGAACCTGAACACTGAAGCTTTCTTT	CASSEAGNLNTEAFF
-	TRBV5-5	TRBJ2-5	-	TGTGCCAGCAGCTTGGCCCAGGGCAGAAGGGAGACCCAGTACTTC	CASSLAQGRRETQYF
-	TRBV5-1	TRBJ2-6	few	TGCGCCAGCAGCTTGAACCCCACTGGGGCCAACGTCCTGACTTTC	CASSLNPTGANVLTF
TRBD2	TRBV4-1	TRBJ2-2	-	TGCGCCAGCAGCCCGGGCCTAGCGGGAGTACCCGGGGAGCTGTTTTTT	CASSPGLAGVPGELFF
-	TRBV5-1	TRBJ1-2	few	TGCGCCAGCAGCTTGGACAGGTTCTATGGCTACACCTTC	CASSLDRFYGYTF
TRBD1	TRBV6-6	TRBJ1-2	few	TGTGCCAGCAGTTACGCCCAGGGGGCTAGGATCCCCACCTTC	CASSYAQGARIPTF
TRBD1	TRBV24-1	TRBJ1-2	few	TGTGCCACCAGTGAACCAGGGGGCTATGGCTACACCTTC	CATSEPGGYGYTF
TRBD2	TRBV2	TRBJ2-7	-	TGTGCCAGCAGTGAAAGGTCTAGCGGAACGGCCGAGCAGTACTTC	CASSERSSGTAEQYF
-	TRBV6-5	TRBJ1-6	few	TGTGCCACCAAAGGAGGAGTAGATAATTCACCCCTCCACTTT	CATKGGVDNSPLHF
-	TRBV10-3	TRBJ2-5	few	TGTGCCATCAGGGAACGCCAAGAGACCCAGTACTTC	CAIRERQETQYF
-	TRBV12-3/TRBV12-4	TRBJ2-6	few	TGTGCCAGCAGTTCGCCTAGCTCTGGGGCCAACGTCCTGACTTTC	CASSSPSSGANVLTF
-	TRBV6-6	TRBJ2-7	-	TGTGCCAGCAGTTTAACGGGTCCAGAGCAGTACTTC	CASSLTGPEQYF
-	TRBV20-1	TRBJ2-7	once	TGCAGTGCTAGAGATTGGACAGATTCCTACGAGCAGTACTTC	CSARDWTDSYEQYF
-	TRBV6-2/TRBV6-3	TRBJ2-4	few	TGTGCCAGCAGTTACGGGGGAAGAGCCAAAAACATTCAGTACTTC	CASSYGGRAKNIQYF
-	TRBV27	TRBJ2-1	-	TGTGCCAGCAGTTTCTGGGACCACTCCAATGAGCAGTTCTTC	CASSFWDHSNEQFF
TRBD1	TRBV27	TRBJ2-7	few	TGTGCCAGCCACAAAAGGACAGGGAATAGTCTCGAGCAGTACTTC	CASHKRTGNSLEQYF
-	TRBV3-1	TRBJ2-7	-	TGTGCCAGCAGCCAGAAGAGGACTTGGCCCTACGAGCAGTACTTC	CASSQKRTWPYEQYF
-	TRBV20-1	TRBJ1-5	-	TGCAGTGCTAGACTAGACAGAAATCAGCCCCAGCATTTT	CSARLDRNQPQHF
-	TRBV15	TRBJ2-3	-	TGTGCCACCAGCAGAGATGGTTGGACATCCGTAGATACGCAGTATTTT	CATSRDGWTSVDTQYF
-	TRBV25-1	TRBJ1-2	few	TGTGCCAGCAGAGAGTATGGCGGCTACACCTTC	CASREYGGYTF
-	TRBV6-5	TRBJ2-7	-	TGTGCCACTCAAAGAGGATACGAGCAGTACTTC	CATQRGYEQYF
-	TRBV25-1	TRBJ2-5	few	TGTGCCAGCAGTGACGCCAGGGGGAGGCGGACCCAGTACTTC	CASSDARGRRTQYF
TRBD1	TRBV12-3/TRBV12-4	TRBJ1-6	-	TGTGCCAGCACCCAGACAGGGGTCTTTACCCTCCACTTT	CASTQTGVFTLHF
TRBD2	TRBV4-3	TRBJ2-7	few	TGCGCCAGCAGCCAAGGACTAGCGGTGCCAGAGCAGTACTTC	CASSQGLAVPEQYF
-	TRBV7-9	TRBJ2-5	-	TGTGCCAGCAGCTTAGACGGGATCTCCCAAGAGACCCAGTACTTC	CASSLDGISQETQYF
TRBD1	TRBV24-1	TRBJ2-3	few	TGTGCCACCAGTGATTACCGACAGGGAAGGGGAGATACGCAGTATTTT	CATSDYRQGRGDTQYF
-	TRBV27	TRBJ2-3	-	TGTGCCACCGATGGAGGAGATACGCAGTATTTT	CATDGGDTQYF
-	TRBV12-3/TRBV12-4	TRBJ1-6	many	TGTGCCAGCACCTCGGACGGTTATTCACCCCTCCACTTT	CASTSDGYSPLHF
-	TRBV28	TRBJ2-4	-	TGTGCCGGCAGAGTCCGGGATCTAAACATTCAGTACTTC	CAGRVRDLNIQYF
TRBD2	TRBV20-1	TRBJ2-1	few	TGCAGTGCTAGAGGCCTTGCTAGCGGGCTCTACAATGAGCAGTTCTTC	CSARGLASGLYNEQFF
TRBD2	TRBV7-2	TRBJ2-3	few	TGTGCCAGCAGCTACCCTAGCGGGAGGGCCTGGACAGATACGCAGTATTTT	CASSYPSGRAWTDTQYF
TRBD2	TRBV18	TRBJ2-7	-	TGTGCCAGCTCACCACGCTTAGGACTAGCGGATTCCTACGAGCAGTACTTC	CASSPRLGLADSYEQYF
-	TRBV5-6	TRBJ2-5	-	TGTGCCAGCAGCTTGAAGGAGACCCAGTACTTC	CASSLKETQYF
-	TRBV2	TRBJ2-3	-	TGTGCCAGCAGTGAGGAGCGGACCGGCACAGATACGCAGTATTTT	CASSEERTGTDTQYF
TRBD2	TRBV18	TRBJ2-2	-	TGTGCCAGCTCACCACTTCGAGGACTAGGGATCACCGGGGAGCTGTTTTTT	CASSPLRGLGITGELFF
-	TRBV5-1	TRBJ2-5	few	TGCGCCAGCAGCAAGGGAAATTTCCAAGAGACCCAGTACTTC	CASSKGNFQETQYF
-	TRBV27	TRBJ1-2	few	TGTGCCAGCGGACTAAGGTGGGGCTATGGCTACACCTTC	CASGLRWGYGYTF
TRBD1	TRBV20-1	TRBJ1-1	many	TGCAGTGAGGGACAGGGGGTAAACACTGAAGCTTTCTTT	CSEGQGVNTEAFF
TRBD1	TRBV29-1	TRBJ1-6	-	TGCAGCGTAGCGACAGGGTATAATTCACCCCTCCACTTT	CSVATGYNSPLHF
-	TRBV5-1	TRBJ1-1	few	TGCGCCAGCAGCGTGGGGTTTTCTGAAGCTTTCTTT	CASSVGFSEAFF
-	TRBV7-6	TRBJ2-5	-	TGTGCCAGCAGCGCTGTTGGACAACAAGAGACCCAGTACTTC	CASSAVGQQETQYF
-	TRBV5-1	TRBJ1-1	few	TGCGCCAGCAGCTCCCAGGGAGTTGGGGTTACGGCTGAAGCTTTCTTT	CASSSQGVGVTAEAFF
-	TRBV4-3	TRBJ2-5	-	TGCGCCAGCAGCCAAGGGCAGCAAGAGACCCAGTACTTC	CASSQGQQETQYF
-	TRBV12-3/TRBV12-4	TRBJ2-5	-	TGTGCCAGCAGTTGGGGGGCTCCAGAAGAGACCCAGTACTTC	CASSWGAPEETQYF
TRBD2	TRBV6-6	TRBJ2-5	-	TGTGCCAGCAGTTACCTGGGGAAGGCTAGCGGGGAAGAGACCCAGTACTTC	CASSYLGKASGEETQYF
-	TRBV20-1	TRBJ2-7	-	TGCAGTGCTAGAGCCCGCCCTTTTGCCTACGAGCAGTACTTC	CSARARPFAYEQYF
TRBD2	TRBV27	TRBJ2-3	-	TGTGCCAGCAGTTACTCAGCGGGGCAGGTTAGCACAGATACGCAGTATTTT	CASSYSAGQVSTDTQYF
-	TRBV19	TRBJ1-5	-	TGTGCCAGTAGTATAGGGAGGCACCCGCCCACGGCCCAGCATTTT	CASSIGRHPPTAQHF
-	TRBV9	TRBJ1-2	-	TGTGCCAGCAGCGTAGGACTTAACTATGGCTACACCTTC	CASSVGLNYGYTF
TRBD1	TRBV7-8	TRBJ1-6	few	TGTGCCAGCAGCTCATTACAGGGGGGTTATAATTCACCCCTCCACTTT	CASSSLQGGYNSPLHF